This TCR beta chain comes out of a study of T cells in Graves' hyperthyroidism and ophthalmopathy. There were TCR beta CDR3 regions amplified from RNA transcripts. With the HTBI primer set, the TCR CDR3 went through a first round of RT-PCR. TCRdb reprocessed the multiplex PCR reads with MiXCR, giving one entry per CDR3 protein. The data show about 700,000 distinct CDR3 sequences, with about 45% seen just once and roughly 6.5% held by the top ten. This clonotype was observed many times. Per the germline V gene, CDR1 is SQVTM and CDR2 is ANQGSEA. This CDR3 has 13 residues. Between the trimmed V and J ends, which lost 3 bases and 8 bases, there was a span of 16 bases.

This receptor was obtained from an adult man with Graves' disease, either hyperthyroidism or ophthalmopathy (not recorded which). The sample was peripheral blood or thyroid tissue (not recorded which). This chain joins TRBV29-1 and TRBJ1-2, with a tentative D call TRBD1 (5 bases). CDR3: CSVDVQGSRGYTF. CDR3 sequence (DNA): TGCAGCGTTGATGTCCAGGGCTCACGGGGCTACACCTTC.